These 9 T cell receptor beta chains came from one sample sequenced in a study of cytomegalovirus exposure and HLA in healthy donors. Sequencing was performed with immunoSEQ multiplex PCR; in TCRdb, only in-frame clones are kept and a portion is missing. This table holds fewer than 100,000 clones, under 95% found once. Sequencing input: PBMCs. The receptor set was obtained from a man aged 25-45 years in good health and CMV-seronegative.

This chain uses TRBV5-8 with TRBJ2-3, with D possibly matching TRBD1 (6 bases). The V gene lost 4 bases and the J gene lost 4 bases, with 16 bases spanning the gap. There are 15 residues in the CDR3. In germline, CDR1 is SGHTS, CDR2 YDEGEE. The CDR3 loop is CASSLGGQISDTQYF. In DNA form, the CDR3 reads TGTGCCAGCAGCCTCGGAGGACAGATTTCAGATACGCAGTATTTT.

The chain couples TRBV7-6 to TRBJ2-5; 9 nucleotides agree with TRBD1. V dropped 2 bases and J dropped 5; count of bases not matched to a gene: 3. The germline V gene has CDR1 SGHVS and CDR2 FNYEAQ. The CDR3 runs to 14 residues. CDR3 sequence: CASSLLGTGETQYF. The CDR3 coding sequence is TGTGCCAGCAGCTTATTGGGGACAGGGGAGACCCAGTACTTC.

This clone was detected a few times. This chain connects TRBV6-1 to TRBJ1-1; D perhaps matches TRBD1 (5 bases). The V end lost 6 bases, the J end lost 7 bases, and 18 bases lay between the germline ends. Germline loops: CDR1 MNHNS, CDR2 SASEGT. The CDR3 length is 14 residues. The CDR3, as DNA: TGTGCCAGCAGCGACAATCTCAGGGCTAGTGAAGCTTTCTTT. Its translation: CASSDNLRASEAFF.

The chain uses TRBV27 and TRBJ2-3; 9 nucleotides line up with TRBD2. This CDR3 has 17 amino acids. After removal of 2 bases from V and 3 bases from J, the junction contained 9 bases not matched to a gene. The germline CDR1 and CDR2 sequences are MNHEY and SMNVEV (reference sequence). CDR3 loop: CASSLTHSGSSTDTQYF. The CDR3 coding sequence is TGTGCCAGCAGTTTAACCCATAGCGGGAGTAGTACAGATACGCAGTATTTT.

CDR3 bases: TGTGCCAGCAGCCCGGACACGGGGGTTCGTGGCTACACCTTC. It translates to CASSPDTGVRGYTF. The rearrangement links TRBV7-9 to TRBJ1-2; D might be TRBD1 (5 bases). Germline values: CDR1 SEHNR, CDR2 FQNEAQ (reference sequence). The V gene lost 5 bases and the J gene lost 7 bases, with 17 bases spanning the gap. The CDR3 runs to 14 residues.

The chain couples TRBV11-2 to TRBJ1-2; D gene uncertain. Germline V gene data show CDR1 as SGHAT and CDR2 as FQNNGV. V lost 0 bases, J lost 4 bases, and 9 bases lay in between. There are 14 residues in the CDR3. CDR3 nucleotide sequence: TGTGCCAGCAGCTTAGATCTGCGGAGCTATGGCTACACCTTC. It yields the protein CASSLDLRSYGYTF.

The chain carries TRBV5-8 and TRBJ1-5; possible D gene TRBD1, 6 bases. This CDR3 has 15 residues. V was cut by 4 bases and J by 3 bases, with 14 bases left in between. CDR1 and CDR2 (germline): SGHTS, YDEGEE. This CDR3 is CASSLDSGANQPQHF. CDR3 DNA: TGTGCCAGCAGCCTAGATTCAGGGGCCAATCAGCCCCAGCATTTT. The full variable domain, its missing parts supplied by reference TRBV5-8 and TRBJ1-5, is EAGVTQSPTHLIKTRGQQATLRCSPISGHTSVYWYQQALGLGLQFLLWYDEGEERNRGNFPPRFSGRQFPNYSSELNVNALELEDSALYLCASSLDSGANQPQHFGDGTRLSIL.

The rearrangement uses TRBV6-1 and TRBJ2-7; D not resolved. CDR3 size: 14 residues. V was shortened by 0 bases and J by 3 bases, with 9 bases between the two germline ends. CDR1 is MNHNS and CDR2 is SASEGT in the germline V gene. The CDR3 region has the DNA TGTGCCAGCAGTGAAGCTAGCCACGGCTACGAGCAGTACTTC. Protein: CASSEASHGYEQYF.

The chain uses TRBV25-1 and TRBJ2-3, with 7 nucleotides matching TRBD2. Germline assignment: CDR1 MGHDK and CDR2 SYGVNS. J lost 2 bases, V lost 6 bases, and 5 bases had no gene match. This CDR3 has 14 amino acids. CDR3 sequence reads: CASRPGLLTDTQYF. In DNA form, the CDR3 reads TGTGCCAGCAGACCGGGACTACTCACAGATACGCAGTATTTT.